This entry features one TCR beta chain sequence. Generated by immunoSEQ multiplex PCR, the TCRdb table keeps only in-frame clones and is missing some. The sample contains around 140,000 clones, around 87% of which appear only once. This entry comes from a study of blood T cell repertoires in COVID-19. V lost 2 bases and J lost 3; bases outside the gene matches: 5. CDR3 size: 15 residues. Germline-derived CDR1 and CDR2 are SGHNT and YYREEE (reference sequence). This receptor was taken from a man aged 45 to 65 with active COVID-19. The chain employs TRBV5-4 and TRBJ1-2; TRBD1 matches at 9 bases. Sequencing was carried out using peripheral blood. The DNA for the CDR3 is TGTGCCAGCAGCTTAGAATACAGGGGGCACTATGGCTACACCTTC. Its protein product is CASSLEYRGHYGYTF.